This TCR beta chain came from a study of long-term antiretroviral therapy in people with HIV. immunoSEQ v3.0 was run at survey level. Measured with immunoSEQ multiplex PCR; TCRdb has only the in-frame clones, and not every one. Seen here are roughly 17,000 clones, roughly four fifths observed once, and the top ten hold roughly 9%. V shed 6 bases and J shed 4 bases, with 10 bases lying between them. Looked up from germline, CDR1 is MDHEN and CDR2 is SYDVKM. The CDR3 has 13 amino acids. A word on this clone: Its target is not known.

Study-wide points: Post-ART, diversity grew, though it stayed under transplant donor control levels. Dominating the repertoire at all time points were the clones that expanded before ART. Information on adherence to ART, viral resistance or therapy changes was unavailable.

The rearrangement joins TRBV28 to TRBJ1-5; tentative D call: TRBD1 (6 bases). The TCR originated in a man aged 18 to 30 with HIV. Source: unsorted PBMCs, taken 0.3 years after starting antiretroviral therapy. CDR3 DNA sequence: TGTGCCAGCAGCAGTACAGGGAATCAGCCCCAGCATTTT. This codes for CASSSTGNQPQHF.